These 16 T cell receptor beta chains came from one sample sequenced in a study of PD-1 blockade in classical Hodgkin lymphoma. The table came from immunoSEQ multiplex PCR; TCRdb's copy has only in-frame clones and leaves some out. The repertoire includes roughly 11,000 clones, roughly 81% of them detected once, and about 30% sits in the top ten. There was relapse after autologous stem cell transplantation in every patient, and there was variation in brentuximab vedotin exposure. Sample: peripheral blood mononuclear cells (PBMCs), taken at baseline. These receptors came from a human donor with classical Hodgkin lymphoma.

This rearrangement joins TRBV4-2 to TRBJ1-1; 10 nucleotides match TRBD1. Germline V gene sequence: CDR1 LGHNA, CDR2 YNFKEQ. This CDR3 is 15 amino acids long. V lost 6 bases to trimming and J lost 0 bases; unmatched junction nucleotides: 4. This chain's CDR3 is CASSGQGDLNTEAFF. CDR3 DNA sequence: TGTGCCAGCAGTGGACAGGGGGACCTGAACACTGAAGCTTTCTTT.

Here the CDR3 DNA reads TGTGCCAGCAGTGAAGGGGGACTAGCGGGTAGCACAGATACGCAGTATTTT. Translating it yields CASSEGGLAGSTDTQYF. The rearrangement uses TRBV2 and TRBJ2-3, with 12 bases lining up with TRBD2. This CDR3 comprises 17 residues. V gave up 1 base and J gave up 0 bases; unmatched junction bases: 2. CDR1 and CDR2 from the germline V gene are SNHLY and FYNNEI.

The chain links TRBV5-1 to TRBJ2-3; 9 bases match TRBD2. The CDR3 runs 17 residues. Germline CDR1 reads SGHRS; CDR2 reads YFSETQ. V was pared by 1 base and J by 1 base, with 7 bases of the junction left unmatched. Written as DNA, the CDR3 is TGCGCCAGCAGCTTGCCCAGCGGGAGGATTGGCACAGATACGCAGTATTTT. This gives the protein CASSLPSGRIGTDTQYF. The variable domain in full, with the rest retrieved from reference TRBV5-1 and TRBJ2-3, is KAGVTQTPRYLIKTRGQQVTLSCSPISGHRSVSWYQQTPGQGLQFLFEYFSETQRNKGNFPGRFSGRQFSNSRSEMNVSTLELGDSALYLCASSLPSGRIGTDTQYFGPGTRLTVL.

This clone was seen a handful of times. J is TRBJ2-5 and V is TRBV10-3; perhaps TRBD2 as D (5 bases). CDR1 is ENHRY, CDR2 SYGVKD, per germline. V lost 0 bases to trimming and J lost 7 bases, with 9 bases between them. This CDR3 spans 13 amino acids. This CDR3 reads CAISESSGVTQYF. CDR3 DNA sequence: TGTGCCATCAGTGAGTCGAGCGGTGTGACCCAGTACTTC.

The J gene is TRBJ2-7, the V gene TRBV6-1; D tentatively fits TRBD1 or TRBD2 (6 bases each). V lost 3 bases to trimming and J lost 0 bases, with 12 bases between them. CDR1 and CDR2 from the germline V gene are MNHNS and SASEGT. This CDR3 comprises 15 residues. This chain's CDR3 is CASSDPGALSYEQYF. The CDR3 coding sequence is TGTGCCAGCAGTGACCCGGGGGCCCTCTCCTACGAGCAGTACTTC.

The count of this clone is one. CDR3 nucleotide sequence: TGTGCCAGCAGCGTACGGGGGGTCTACAATGAGCAGTTCTTC. Residues: CASSVRGVYNEQFF. J is TRBJ2-1 and V is TRBV9, with 7 nucleotides matching TRBD2. The CDR3 consists of 14 residues. Germline CDR1 reads SGDLS; CDR2 reads YYNGEE. The trim removed 1 base at V and 3 bases at J, leaving 1 base unmatched.

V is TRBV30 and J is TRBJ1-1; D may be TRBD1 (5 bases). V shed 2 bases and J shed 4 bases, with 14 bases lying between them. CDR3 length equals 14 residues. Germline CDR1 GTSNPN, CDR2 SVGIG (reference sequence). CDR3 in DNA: TGTGCCTGGAGTACCCGGGCCAGGGTCACTGAAGCTTTCTTT. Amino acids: CAWSTRARVTEAFF.

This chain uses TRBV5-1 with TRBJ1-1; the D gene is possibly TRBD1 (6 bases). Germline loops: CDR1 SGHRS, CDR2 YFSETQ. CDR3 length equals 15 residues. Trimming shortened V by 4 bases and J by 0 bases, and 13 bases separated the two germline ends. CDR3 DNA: TGCGCCAGCAGCGAGAGGACAGCCATGAACACTGAAGCTTTCTTT. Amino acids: CASSERTAMNTEAFF. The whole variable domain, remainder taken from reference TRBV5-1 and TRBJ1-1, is KAGVTQTPRYLIKTRGQQVTLSCSPISGHRSVSWYQQTPGQGLQFLFEYFSETQRNKGNFPGRFSGRQFSNSRSEMNVSTLELGDSALYLCASSERTAMNTEAFFGQGTRLTVV.

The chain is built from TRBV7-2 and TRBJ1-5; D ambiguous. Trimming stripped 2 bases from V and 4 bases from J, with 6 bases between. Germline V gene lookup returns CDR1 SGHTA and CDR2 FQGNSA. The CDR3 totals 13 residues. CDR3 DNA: TGTGCCAGCAGCTTACAGAAAAATCAGCCCCAGCATTTT. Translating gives CASSLQKNQPQHF.

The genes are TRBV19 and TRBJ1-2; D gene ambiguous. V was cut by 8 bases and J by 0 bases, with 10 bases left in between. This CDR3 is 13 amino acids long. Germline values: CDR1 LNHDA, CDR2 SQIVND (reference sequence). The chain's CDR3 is CASGFNTNYGYTF. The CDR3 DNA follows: TGTGCCAGTGGATTTAATACTAACTATGGCTACACCTTC.

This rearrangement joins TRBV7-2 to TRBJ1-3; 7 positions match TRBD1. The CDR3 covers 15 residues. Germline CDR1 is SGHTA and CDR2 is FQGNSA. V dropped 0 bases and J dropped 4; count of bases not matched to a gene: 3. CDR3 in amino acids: CASSLATGTGNTIYF. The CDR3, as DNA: TGTGCCAGCAGCTTAGCGACAGGGACCGGAAACACCATATATTTT.

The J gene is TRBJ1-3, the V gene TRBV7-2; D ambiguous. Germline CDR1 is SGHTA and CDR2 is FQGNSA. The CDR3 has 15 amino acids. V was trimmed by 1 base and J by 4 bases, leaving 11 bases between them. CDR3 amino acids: CASSLEHQLGNTIYF. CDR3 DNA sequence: TGTGCCAGCAGCTTAGAGCACCAGTTAGGAAACACCATATATTTT.

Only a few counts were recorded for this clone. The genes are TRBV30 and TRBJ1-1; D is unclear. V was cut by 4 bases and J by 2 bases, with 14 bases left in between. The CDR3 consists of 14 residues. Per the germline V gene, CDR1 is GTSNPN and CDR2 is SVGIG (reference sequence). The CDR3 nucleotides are TGTGCCTGGATTGCATCTGACATTAACACTGAAGCTTTCTTT. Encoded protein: CAWIASDINTEAFF.

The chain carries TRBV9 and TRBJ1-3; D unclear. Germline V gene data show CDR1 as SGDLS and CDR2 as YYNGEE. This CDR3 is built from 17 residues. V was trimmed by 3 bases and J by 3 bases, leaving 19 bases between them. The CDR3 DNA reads TGTGCCAGCAGCGGGGGAAGAGGGCTCACCGTTGGAAACACCATATATTTT. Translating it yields CASSGGRGLTVGNTIYF.

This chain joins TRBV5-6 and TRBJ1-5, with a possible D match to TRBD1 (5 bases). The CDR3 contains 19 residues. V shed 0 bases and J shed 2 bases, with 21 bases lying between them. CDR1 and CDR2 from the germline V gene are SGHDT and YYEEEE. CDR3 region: CASSLGQGRVGRRNQPQHF. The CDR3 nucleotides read TGTGCCAGCAGCTTGGGGCAGGGTAGGGTTGGAAGGCGCAATCAGCCCCAGCATTTT.

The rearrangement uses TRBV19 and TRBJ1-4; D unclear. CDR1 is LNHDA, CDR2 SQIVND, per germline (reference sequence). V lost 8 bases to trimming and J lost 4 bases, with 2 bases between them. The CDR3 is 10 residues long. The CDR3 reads CASGNEKLFF. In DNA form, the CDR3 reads TGTGCCAGTGGTAATGAAAAACTGTTTTTT.